The clone carrying this T cell receptor (beta chain) occurred a few times. This specimen belongs to a study of T cell changes during pregnancy in multiple sclerosis. The method was immunoSEQ multiplex PCR; TCRdb's version includes in-frame clones alone and lacks a portion of them. The sample records tens of thousands of clones, approximately 93% being singletons. This specimen consisted of CD4+ T cells from peripheral blood mononuclear cells, obtained after pregnancy. The receptor comes from a female donor with multiple sclerosis, enrolled in a pregnancy study.

CDR3 residues: CASSYSGRTEAFF. In DNA form, the CDR3 reads TGTGCCAGCAGTTACTCCGGGAGGACTGAAGCTTTCTTT. This chain uses TRBV6-5 with TRBJ1-1; D is uncertain. The CDR3 runs 13 residues. In germline, CDR1 is MNHEY, CDR2 SVGAGI. V was trimmed by 0 bases and J by 5 bases, leaving 7 bases between them.